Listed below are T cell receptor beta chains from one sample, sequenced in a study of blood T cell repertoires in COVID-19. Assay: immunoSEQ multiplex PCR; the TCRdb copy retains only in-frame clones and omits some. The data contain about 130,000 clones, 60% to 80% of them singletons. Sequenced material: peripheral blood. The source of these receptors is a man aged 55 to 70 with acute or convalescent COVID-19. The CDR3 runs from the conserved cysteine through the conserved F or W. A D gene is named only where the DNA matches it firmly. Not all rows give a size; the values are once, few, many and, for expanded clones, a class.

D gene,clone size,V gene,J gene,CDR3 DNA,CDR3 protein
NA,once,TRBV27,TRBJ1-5,TGTGCCAGCAGTTACAGGCAGAATCAGCCCCAGCATTTT,CASSYRQNQPQHF
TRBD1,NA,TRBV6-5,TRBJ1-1,TGTGCCAGCAGTCGACAGGGGATGAACACTGAAGCTTTCTTT,CASSRQGMNTEAFF
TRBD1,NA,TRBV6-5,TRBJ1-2,TGTGCCAGCAAGTCAGGACAGGGGCTGGATGGCTACACCTTC,CASKSGQGLDGYTF
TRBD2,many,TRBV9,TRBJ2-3,TGTGCCAGCAGCGTAGTTGGCGGGGGGGCCACAGATACGCAGTATTTT,CASSVVGGGATDTQYF
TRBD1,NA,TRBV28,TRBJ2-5,TGTGCCAGCAGCCCGGGACAGGGTGAGACCCAGTACTTC,CASSPGQGETQYF
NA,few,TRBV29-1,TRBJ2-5,TGCAGCGTCGCCGGGTCCATCTTAAGAGAGACCCAGTACTTC,CSVAGSILRETQYF
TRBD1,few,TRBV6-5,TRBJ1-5,TGTGCCAGCAGTTCCCGGACAGGGGATCAGCCCCAGCATTTT,CASSSRTGDQPQHF
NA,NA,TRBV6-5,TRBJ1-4,TGTGCCAGCAGTTCCCCTGGACACCGGGAAAAACTGTTTTTT,CASSSPGHREKLFF
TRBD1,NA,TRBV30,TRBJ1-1,TGTGCCTGGAGTTCCGACAGGGGTACAGCTTTCTTT,CAWSSDRGTAFF
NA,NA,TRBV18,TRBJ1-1,TGTGCCAGCTCACCAAGATTGCAGTCGATGAACACTGAAGCTTTCTTT,CASSPRLQSMNTEAFF
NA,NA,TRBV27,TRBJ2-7,TGTGCCAGCAGTTTAAAAAGACAGTGGCTATACGAGCAGTACTTC,CASSLKRQWLYEQYF
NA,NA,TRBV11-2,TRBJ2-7,TGTGCCAGCAGCTTATACCCCGGGGGAGACTACGAGCAGTACTTC,CASSLYPGGDYEQYF
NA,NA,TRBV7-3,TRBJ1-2,TGTGCCAGCAGCTTACCGGACAGTAGCTATGGCTACACCTTC,CASSLPDSSYGYTF
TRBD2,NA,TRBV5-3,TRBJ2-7,TGTGCCAGAAGCACCTACATAGCGGGAGCATCTAGGGAGCAGTACTTC,CARSTYIAGASREQYF
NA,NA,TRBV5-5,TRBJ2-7,TGTGCCAGCAGTGGCGTCAGGGCCCTAGAGCAGTACTTC,CASSGVRALEQYF
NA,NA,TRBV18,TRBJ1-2,TGTGCCAGCTCACCAGGGAGGAATTCTAACTATGGCTACACCTTC,CASSPGRNSNYGYTF
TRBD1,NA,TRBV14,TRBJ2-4,TGTGCCAGCAGCCCCAACCCAGGGGGAAACATTCAGTACTTC,CASSPNPGGNIQYF
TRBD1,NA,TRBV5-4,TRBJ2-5,TGTGCCAGCAGCTCCGACCGGACAGGGTACCAAGAGACCCAGTACTTC,CASSSDRTGYQETQYF
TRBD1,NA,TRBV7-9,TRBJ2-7,TGTGCCAGCAGCCCCGGGACAGCTTTTTCCTTCTCCTACGAGCAGTACTTC,CASSPGTAFSFSYEQYF
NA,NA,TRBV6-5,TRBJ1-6,TGTGCCAGCAGTTACGCGGCGGGTTCCCTCCACTTT,CASSYAAGSLHF
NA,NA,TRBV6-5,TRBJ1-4,TGTGCCAGCAGCGGCGCCGGGCGGGGAGAAAAACTGTTTTTT,CASSGAGRGEKLFF
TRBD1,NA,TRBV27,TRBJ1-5,TGTGCCAGCAGTTTGACAGGGAATAGCAATCAGCCCCAGCATTTT,CASSLTGNSNQPQHF